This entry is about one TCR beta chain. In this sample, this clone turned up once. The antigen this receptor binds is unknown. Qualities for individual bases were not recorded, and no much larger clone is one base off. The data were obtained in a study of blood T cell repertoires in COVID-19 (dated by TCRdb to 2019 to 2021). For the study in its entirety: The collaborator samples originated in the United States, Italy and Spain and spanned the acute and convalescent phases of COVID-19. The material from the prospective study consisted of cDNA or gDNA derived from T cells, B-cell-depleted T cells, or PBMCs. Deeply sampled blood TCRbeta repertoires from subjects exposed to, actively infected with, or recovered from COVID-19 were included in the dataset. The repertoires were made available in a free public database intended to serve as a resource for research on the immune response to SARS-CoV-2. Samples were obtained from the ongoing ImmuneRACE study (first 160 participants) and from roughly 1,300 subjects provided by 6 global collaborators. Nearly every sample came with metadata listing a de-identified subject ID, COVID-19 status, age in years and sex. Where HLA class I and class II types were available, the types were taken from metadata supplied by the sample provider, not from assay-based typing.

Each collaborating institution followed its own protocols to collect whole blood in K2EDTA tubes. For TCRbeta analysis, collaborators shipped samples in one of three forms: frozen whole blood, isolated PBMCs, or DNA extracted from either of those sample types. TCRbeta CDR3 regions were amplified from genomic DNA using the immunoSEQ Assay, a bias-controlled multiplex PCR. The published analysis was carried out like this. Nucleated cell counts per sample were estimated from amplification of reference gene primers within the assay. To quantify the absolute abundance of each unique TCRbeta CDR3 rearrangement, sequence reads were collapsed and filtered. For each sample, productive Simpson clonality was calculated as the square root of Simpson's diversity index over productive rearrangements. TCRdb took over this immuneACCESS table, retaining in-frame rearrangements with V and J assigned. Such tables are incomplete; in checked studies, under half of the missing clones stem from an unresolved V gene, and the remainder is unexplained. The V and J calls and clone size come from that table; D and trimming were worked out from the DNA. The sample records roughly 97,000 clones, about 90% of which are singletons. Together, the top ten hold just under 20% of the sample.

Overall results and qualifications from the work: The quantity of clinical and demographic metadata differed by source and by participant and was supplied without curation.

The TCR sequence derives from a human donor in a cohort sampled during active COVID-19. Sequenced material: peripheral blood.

The CDR3 protein is CASSQDARPGNEKLFF. The nucleotides read TGCGCCAGCAGCCAAGACGCGAGACCGGGGAATGAAAAACTGTTTTTT. The chain joins TRBV4-1 to TRBJ1-4; the D gene remains uncertain. The V and J ends are trimmed by 0 bases and 5 bases, leaving 13 bases between them. As encoded in the germline V gene, CDR1 is MGHRA while CDR2 is YSYEKL. From the cysteine up to the phenylalanine, the CDR3 has a length of 16 residues. Left in the record is the CDR3 DNA by itself, 48 bases read in frame from the first base.